These 24 T cell receptor beta chains were sequenced from one sample in a study of T-cell reconstitution after alpha-beta-depleted transplantation in children. Unique molecular identifiers were used in preparing the TCRbeta library. Via MiXCR, TCRdb re-called the PCR reads, giving one row per CDR3 protein. Seen here are about 540,000 distinct CDR3 sequences, 27% observed once, and the top ten hold 36%. This specimen consisted of PBMCs, obtained before TCRalphabeta/CD19-depleted stem cell transplant. Receptors originate from a boy under two years old with Wiskott-Aldrich syndrome, due to receive a stem cell transplant.

The V call is TRBV7-8, the J call TRBJ2-4; 10 nucleotides align to TRBD1. The CDR3 runs 17 residues. V shed 2 bases, J shed 8 bases, and the junction held 12 bases outside the gene matches. Per germline, CDR1 SGHVS and CDR2 FQNEAQ. The chain's CDR3 is CASSLKRGQGSPDIQYF. The CDR3 DNA reads as TGTGCCAGCAGCTTAAAAAGGGGACAGGGGTCCCCCGACATTCAGTACTTC. The whole variable domain, filled in from reference TRBV7-8 and TRBJ2-4, reads GAGVSQSPRYKVAKRGQDVALRCDPISGHVSLFWYQQALGQGPEFLTYFQNEAQLDKSGLPSDRFFAERPEGSVSTLKIQRTQQEDSAVYLCASSLKRGQGSPDIQYFGAGTRLSVL.

The rearrangement joins TRBV5-1 to TRBJ2-7; 9 nucleotides agree with TRBD1. J lost 6 bases, V lost 7 bases, and 11 bases had no gene match. The CDR3 totals 14 residues. From germline, CDR1 is SGHRS and CDR2 YFSETQ. CDR3 amino acids: CASAGDRGESEQYF. In DNA form, the CDR3 reads TGCGCCAGCGCCGGCGACAGGGGGGAAAGCGAGCAGTACTTC.

There are a few counts of this clonotype. The chain combines TRBV7-2 with TRBJ2-2; TRBD2 is a possible D gene (6 bases). The CDR3 has 16 residues. Per the germline V gene, CDR1 is SGHTA and CDR2 is FQGNSA. V was trimmed by 5 bases and J by 5 bases, leaving 18 bases between them. CDR3 loop: CASSPPLGRGTGELFF. The CDR3 bases are TGTGCCAGCAGCCCCCCCTTGGGGCGGGGTACCGGGGAGCTGTTTTTT.

The V call is TRBV28, the J call TRBJ1-6, with a weak D call TRBD1 (5 bases). The CDR3 has 15 residues. Deletions cut 7 bases from V and 7 bases from J, with 17 bases between. CDR1 is MDHEN, CDR2 SYDVKM, per germline. The CDR3 protein is CASINLRQGNSPLHF. DNA of the CDR3: TGTGCCAGCATTAACCTTCGGCAGGGAAATTCACCCCTCCACTTT. Drawing the rest from reference TRBV28 and TRBJ1-6, the complete variable domain is DVKVTQSSRYLVKRTGEKVFLECVQDMDHENMFWYRQDPGLGLRLIYFSYDVKMKEKGDIPEGYSVSREKKERFSLILESASTNQTSMYLCASINLRQGNSPLHFGNGTRLTVT.

There are a few counts of this clonotype. Written as DNA, the CDR3 is TGCAGCGTTGAGGTGACAGCGACCACTGAAGCTTTCTTT. It yields the protein CSVEVTATTEAFF. The chain employs TRBV29-1 and TRBJ1-1, with D possibly being TRBD1 (5 bases). CDR1 and CDR2 (germline): SQVTM, ANQGSEA. The V and J ends lost 3 bases and 4 bases respectively, with 12 bases between them. This CDR3 contains 13 residues. Combining the CDR3 with reference TRBV29-1 and TRBJ1-1 gives the whole variable domain SAVISQKPSRDICQRGTSLTIQCQVDSQVTMMFWYRQQPGQSLTLIATANQGSEATYESGFVIDKFPISRPNLTFSTLTVSNMSPEDSSIYLCSVEVTATTEAFFGQGTRLTVV.

The genes are TRBV30 and TRBJ2-7; maybe TRBD1 (5 bases). The CDR3 runs 15 residues. Germline V gives CDR1 GTSNPN, CDR2 SVGIG (reference sequence). Trimming took 2 bases from V and 1 from J, leaving 15 bases between them. CDR3 residues: CAWSPLRTSSYEQYF. CDR3 nucleotides: TGTGCCTGGAGTCCCCTCAGGACATCGTCCTACGAGCAGTACTTC. The whole variable domain, filled in from reference TRBV30 and TRBJ2-7, reads SQTIHQWPATLVQPVGSPLSLECTVEGTSNPNLYWYRQAAGRGLQLLFYSVGIGQISSEVPQNLSASRPQDRQFILSSKKLLLSDSGFYLCAWSPLRTSSYEQYFGPGTRLTVT.

The rearrangement uses TRBV11-2 and TRBJ2-1; a weak D match, TRBD2 (5 bases). Germline CDR1 SGHAT, CDR2 FQNNGV. V lost 6 bases, J lost 6 bases, and 15 bases lay in between. The CDR3 runs to 14 residues. The CDR3 DNA reads as TGTGCCAGCAGAGAGGCTCTAGCTCTCAATGAGCAGTTCTTC. It translates to CASREALALNEQFF. The entire variable domain, with the rest obtained from reference TRBV11-2 and TRBJ2-1, is as follows: EAGVAQSPRYKIIEKRQSVAFWCNPISGHATLYWYQQILGQGPKLLIQFQNNGVVDDSQLPKDRFSAERLKGVDSTLKIQPAKLEDSAVYLCASREALALNEQFFGPGTRLTVL.

The chain couples TRBV5-1 to TRBJ2-2, with D possibly matching TRBD2 (5 bases). Trimming stripped 0 bases from V and 3 bases from J, with 15 bases between. CDR1 SGHRS and CDR2 YFSETQ come from the germline V gene. The CDR3 has 17 amino acids. CDR3 in DNA: TGCGCCAGCAGCTTGGGGACCTCGGCGGGCCACACCGGGGAGCTGTTTTTT. Translating gives CASSLGTSAGHTGELFF.

This chain joins TRBV20-1 and TRBJ2-7; D is undetermined. From germline, CDR1 is DFQATT and CDR2 SNEGSKA (reference sequence). Trimming took off 2 bases at V and 6 bases at J, with 20 bases between the two ends. The CDR3 contains 15 residues. The CDR3 is CSARNSRYGNFEQYF. The CDR3 DNA is TGCAGTGCTAGAAATAGTAGATACGGCAACTTCGAGCAGTACTTC.

This clonotype was detected only a few times. The chain uses TRBV20-1 and TRBJ2-7; the D gene could be TRBD1 or TRBD2 (5 bases each). V was shortened by 4 bases and J by 5 bases, with 21 bases between the two germline ends. Germline-derived CDR1 and CDR2 are DFQATT and SNEGSKA (reference sequence). This CDR3 is built from 15 residues. The CDR3 bases are TGCAGTGCTACGGGGCCTTGGAGCGCAACCCACGAGCAGTACTTC. This codes for CSATGPWSATHEQYF.

The rearrangement links TRBV27 to TRBJ2-1; possibly TRBD1 for D (5 bases). With 2 bases removed from V and 4 bases from J, the gap between germline ends came to 18 bases. Germline V gives CDR1 MNHEY, CDR2 SMNVEV (reference sequence). The CDR3 has 17 amino acids. The CDR3 sequence: CASSLRSGRQGYNEQFF. CDR3 in DNA: TGTGCCAGCAGTTTACGGTCGGGTCGGCAGGGTTACAATGAGCAGTTCTTC.

This clonotype appeared once. The CDR3 coding sequence is TGCGCCAGCAGCTCCGGGCAGGGAGGTACCCAGTACTTC. Translating it yields CASSSGQGGTQYF. The V gene is TRBV5-1, the J gene TRBJ2-5; TRBD2 might be the D (6 bases). The CDR3 contains 13 residues. The V gene's germline CDR1 is SGHRS and CDR2 YFSETQ. Trimming cost V 3 bases and J 8 bases, with 14 bases left between them.

The chain links TRBV15 to TRBJ1-5; 7 bases match TRBD1. Germline loops: CDR1 LNHNV, CDR2 YYDKDF (reference sequence). This CDR3 has 17 residues. V lost 4 bases and J lost 0; bases outside the gene matches: 9. Written as DNA, the CDR3 is TGTGCCACCAGCACGGTAACAGGGGCATATAGCAATCAGCCCCAGCATTTT. It codes for CATSTVTGAYSNQPQHF. The whole variable domain, remainder taken from reference TRBV15 and TRBJ1-5, is DAMVIQNPRYQVTQFGKPVTLSCSQTLNHNVMYWYQQKSSQAPKLLFHYYDKDFNNEADTPDNFQSRRPNTSFCFLDIRSPGLGDTAMYLCATSTVTGAYSNQPQHFGDGTRLSIL.

The V call is TRBV5-1, the J call TRBJ2-1; 7 nucleotides align to TRBD2. The V gene's germline CDR1 is SGHRS and CDR2 YFSETQ. The ends lost 4 bases at V and 1 base at J; junction bases unmatched: 5. The CDR3 totals 15 residues. CDR3 coding DNA: TGCGCCAGCAGCGGGAGCGGGGTTTCCTACAATGAGCAGTTCTTC. Translating it yields CASSGSGVSYNEQFF.

This chain joins TRBV10-3 and TRBJ2-1, with 13 positions matching TRBD2. The V gene's germline CDR1 is ENHRY and CDR2 SYGVKD. The CDR3 has 18 amino acids. J gave up 5 bases and V 0 bases, and 7 bases lay outside the gene matches. This CDR3 reads CAISESILLAGGNNEQFF. DNA of the CDR3: TGTGCCATCAGTGAGTCGATTCTACTAGCGGGAGGGAACAATGAGCAGTTCTTC.

This chain joins TRBV12-3 or TRBV12-4 and TRBJ2-1; 10 bases are a match to TRBD2. This CDR3 region has 19 residues. The junction had 14 bases not matched to a gene; V was cut back by 3 bases and J by 3 bases. The DNA of the CDR3 is TGTGCCAGCAGTTTTCGGCTAGCGGGAGTGCCCCACCTCTACAATGAGCAGTTCTTC. It codes for CASSFRLAGVPHLYNEQFF.

This chain's CDR3 is CSALRAPGTGELFF. The CDR3 nucleotides are TGCAGTGCTCTCAGGGCCCCGGGGACCGGGGAGCTGTTTTTT. V usage is TRBV20-1 and J usage is TRBJ2-2, with D possibly being TRBD1 or TRBD2 (5 bases each). Trimming removed 5 bases at V and 5 bases at J, with 15 bases between. CDR1 is DFQATT, CDR2 SNEGSKA, per germline (reference sequence). The length of the CDR3 is 14 residues.

This clonotype was seen only a few times. J is TRBJ2-2 and V is TRBV12-3 or TRBV12-4; the D gene is possibly TRBD2 (6 bases). The CDR3 runs to 15 residues. V gave up 5 bases and J gave up 6 bases, with 16 bases separating them. The CDR3 here is CASSPAGPEAGELFF. The CDR3 bases are TGTGCCAGCAGTCCCGCGGGGCCTGAGGCCGGGGAGCTGTTTTTT.

The V and J genes are TRBV5-5 and TRBJ2-1; TRBD1 agrees at 10 bases. V dropped 3 bases and J dropped 6; count of bases not matched to a gene: 3. Germline V gene data show CDR1 as SGHKS and CDR2 as YYEKEE (reference sequence). There are 14 residues in the CDR3. CDR3 loop: CASSWDRGVNEQFF. CDR3 DNA: TGTGCCAGCAGCTGGGACAGGGGAGTCAATGAGCAGTTCTTC.

This clonotype has just a few counts. V usage is TRBV7-9 and J usage is TRBJ1-1, with D uncertain. The CDR3 spans 13 residues. The V gene's germline CDR1 is SEHNR and CDR2 FQNEAQ (reference sequence). Trimming took 5 bases from V and 1 from J, leaving 8 bases between them. CDR3 coding DNA: TGTGCCAGCAGCCAGAGCCAGAACACTGAAGCTTTCTTT. It encodes CASSQSQNTEAFF.

The chain has TRBV2 and TRBJ2-1, with 11 bases aligning to TRBD2. This CDR3 is 15 amino acids long. The V gene's germline CDR1 is SNHLY and CDR2 FYNNEI. V was pared by 2 bases and J by 10 bases, with 7 bases of the junction left unmatched. The CDR3 nucleotides read TGTGCCAGCAGTGAAAGGACTAGCGGGCGAATCGAGCAGTTCTTC. It specifies CASSERTSGRIEQFF.

This clonotype was observed a handful of times. V and J are TRBV24-1 and TRBJ2-1, with D hard to call. Germline V gene sequence: CDR1 KGHDR, CDR2 SFDVKD. V was clipped by 0 bases and J by 3 bases, with 11 bases between them. CDR3 length: 16 residues. CDR3 sequence: CATSDLRFGSYNEQFF. Here the CDR3 DNA reads TGTGCCACCAGTGATTTGAGGTTTGGTAGCTACAATGAGCAGTTCTTC.

The CDR3: CRVGTARVYEQFF. The CDR3 bases are TGCAGGGTAGGGACCGCGCGAGTTTATGAGCAGTTCTTC. This sequence joins TRBV20-1 and TRBJ2-1; perhaps D is TRBD1 or TRBD2 (5 bases each). Germline lookup yields CDR1 DFQATT and CDR2 SNEGSKA (reference sequence). CDR3 length: 13 residues.

This clonotype was picked up a small number of times. CDR3 protein: CASSWPALGYNEQFF. CDR3 nucleotides: TGTGCCAGCAGTTGGCCAGCGCTGGGGTACAATGAGCAGTTCTTC. V and J are TRBV12-3 or TRBV12-4 and TRBJ2-1; D gene uncertain. The ends were cut back, 4 bases at V and 4 bases at J, with 14 bases in the middle. This CDR3 comprises 15 residues.